The rows below give T cell receptor beta chains drawn from one sample of a study of early T cells in non-severe SARS-CoV-2 infection. MiXCR, applied by TCRdb to the 5' RACE reads, yields one record per CDR3 protein. The sample has 65,000 to 95,000 distinct CDR3 sequences, 5% seen once. The sample in question was whole blood, obtained at baseline. These receptors all come from an adult who was a healthcare worker with PCR-confirmed SARS-CoV-2 infection or an uninfected control (not recorded which). Each CDR3 is given with its conserved first and last residue. D genes are given only for firm matches. Clone size is given for some rows only: seen once, a few or many times, or a class if the clone is expanded.

CDR3 DNA: TGTGCCAGCAGTTTGGGGGGCCAGGGGCCGCGGGCTGAAGCTTTCTTT; CDR3 protein: CASSLGGQGPRAEAFF; J gene: TRBJ1-1; clone size: many; D gene: NA; V gene: TRBV12-3/TRBV12-4
CDR3 DNA: TGCAGCGTTGAATGGCGGGAGGGCCCCGGGGAGCTGTTTTTT; CDR3 protein: CSVEWREGPGELFF; J gene: TRBJ2-2; clone size: many; D gene: TRBD2; V gene: TRBV29-1
CDR3 DNA: TGTGCCAGCAGCTTAGCCGGACAGGGAGGTGGAGAGACCCAGTACTTC; CDR3 protein: CASSLAGQGGGETQYF; J gene: TRBJ2-5; clone size: NA; D gene: TRBD1; V gene: TRBV7-9
CDR3 DNA: TGTGCCAGCAGCTTAGGACCCCAGGGGGCGCGATTAGCAGATACGCAGTATTTT; CDR3 protein: CASSLGPQGARLADTQYF; J gene: TRBJ2-3; clone size: few; D gene: TRBD1; V gene: TRBV7-8
CDR3 DNA: TGTGCCAGCAGCTTCCAGACAGGGCTTGGAGGTGCGCAGTATTTT; CDR3 protein: CASSFQTGLGGAQYF; J gene: TRBJ2-3; clone size: many; D gene: TRBD1; V gene: TRBV7-6
CDR3 DNA: TGTGCCAGCAGCTTAGGGACCTTCTACGAGCAGTACTTC; CDR3 protein: CASSLGTFYEQYF; J gene: TRBJ2-7; clone size: many; D gene: NA; V gene: TRBV11-2
CDR3 DNA: TGTGCCTGGGCATCACGGACAGCCTATAATTCACCCCTCCACTTT; CDR3 protein: CAWASRTAYNSPLHF; J gene: TRBJ1-6; clone size: NA; D gene: NA; V gene: TRBV30
CDR3 DNA: TGTGCCAGTAGTCCTACACTGCTTCGTCTTGGCTACACCTTC; CDR3 protein: CASSPTLLRLGYTF; J gene: TRBJ1-2; clone size: few; D gene: NA; V gene: TRBV19
CDR3 DNA: TGTGCCAGCGCGATGGCTTTCTTT; CDR3 protein: CASAMAFF; J gene: TRBJ1-1; clone size: many; D gene: NA; V gene: TRBV2
CDR3 DNA: TGCAGTGCTAGATTTTCGGACAGGGGGCTCCCCGGGGAGCTGTTTTTT; CDR3 protein: CSARFSDRGLPGELFF; J gene: TRBJ2-2; clone size: NA; D gene: TRBD1; V gene: TRBV20-1
CDR3 DNA: TGTGCCAGCAGCTTAGTAACAGCCTATGGCTACACCTTC; CDR3 protein: CASSLVTAYGYTF; J gene: TRBJ1-2; clone size: many; D gene: NA; V gene: TRBV7-9
CDR3 DNA: TGCAGTGCTAGGCCGAGAGAGATTCTCAATCAGCCCCAGCATTTT; CDR3 protein: CSARPREILNQPQHF; J gene: TRBJ1-5; clone size: many; D gene: NA; V gene: TRBV20-1
CDR3 DNA: TGCGCCAGCAGCCAAACCTTACTAGCCGATGAGCAGTTCTTC; CDR3 protein: CASSQTLLADEQFF; J gene: TRBJ2-1; clone size: many; D gene: NA; V gene: TRBV4-1
CDR3 DNA: TGTGCCAGCAGCTATTCGACAGGGCGGAATCAGCCCCAGCATTTT; CDR3 protein: CASSYSTGRNQPQHF; J gene: TRBJ1-5; clone size: many; D gene: TRBD1; V gene: TRBV7-2
CDR3 DNA: TGTGCCAGCACCCGGACAGGGTTTGGCTACACCTTC; CDR3 protein: CASTRTGFGYTF; J gene: TRBJ1-2; clone size: many; D gene: TRBD1; V gene: TRBV3-1
CDR3 DNA: TGTGCCAGTAGTATTGGACTAGCGGTGACAGATACGCAGTATTTT; CDR3 protein: CASSIGLAVTDTQYF; J gene: TRBJ2-3; clone size: NA; D gene: TRBD2; V gene: TRBV19
CDR3 DNA: TGTGCCAGTAGGGACAGGGGGTACAATGAGCAGTTCTTC; CDR3 protein: CASRDRGYNEQFF; J gene: TRBJ2-1; clone size: many; D gene: TRBD1; V gene: TRBV19
CDR3 DNA: TGCAGCGTTGATCTCAGGGTTGCGACCCAGTACTTC; CDR3 protein: CSVDLRVATQYF; J gene: TRBJ2-5; clone size: NA; D gene: NA; V gene: TRBV29-1
CDR3 DNA: TGTGCCAGCAGCCCACGAAGGGTTCAAGAGACCCAGTACTTC; CDR3 protein: CASSPRRVQETQYF; J gene: TRBJ2-5; clone size: NA; D gene: NA; V gene: TRBV7-8
CDR3 DNA: TGTGCCAGCAGTGTGATCCAAGAGACCCAGTACTTC; CDR3 protein: CASSVIQETQYF; J gene: TRBJ2-5; clone size: NA; D gene: NA; V gene: TRBV12-3/TRBV12-4
CDR3 DNA: TGTGCCAGCAGCTCACGGCGTCTTACAGGGGCTGACTACAATGAGCAGTTCTTC; CDR3 protein: CASSSRRLTGADYNEQFF; J gene: TRBJ2-1; clone size: many; D gene: TRBD1; V gene: TRBV13
CDR3 DNA: TGTGCCAGCAGTATCCAGCGGGAGGGCCCAAGAAATACGCAGTATTTT; CDR3 protein: CASSIQREGPRNTQYF; J gene: TRBJ2-3; clone size: NA; D gene: TRBD2; V gene: TRBV28
CDR3 DNA: TGCGCCAGCAGCCAAGGGGGAGTCTACGAGCAGTACTTC; CDR3 protein: CASSQGGVYEQYF; J gene: TRBJ2-7; clone size: few; D gene: NA; V gene: TRBV4-1
CDR3 DNA: TGTGCCAGCACGGACCGAGGGTCCGTGGGGGAGACCCAGTACTTC; CDR3 protein: CASTDRGSVGETQYF; J gene: TRBJ2-5; clone size: NA; D gene: NA; V gene: TRBV28
CDR3 DNA: TGCAGCGTGGCGGTTCTGGGTAGCGGACACCGGCTGTTTTTT; CDR3 protein: CSVAVLGSGHRLFF; J gene: TRBJ1-4; clone size: many; D gene: NA; V gene: TRBV29-1
CDR3 DNA: TGTGCCAGCATCGCTGGCGCGAACTATGGCTACACCTTC; CDR3 protein: CASIAGANYGYTF; J gene: TRBJ1-2; clone size: many; D gene: NA; V gene: TRBV28
CDR3 DNA: TGTGCCAGCAGCTTCCGACAGGGGAATGAAAAACTGTTTTTT; CDR3 protein: CASSFRQGNEKLFF; J gene: TRBJ1-4; clone size: NA; D gene: TRBD1; V gene: TRBV5-6
CDR3 DNA: TGTGCCAGCAGCTTGAGCCTAGAGCCTAACCAAGAGACCCAGTACTTC; CDR3 protein: CASSLSLEPNQETQYF; J gene: TRBJ2-5; clone size: many; D gene: NA; V gene: TRBV7-7
CDR3 DNA: TGTGCCAGCCCACCCGTGGAATACCAAGAGACCCAGTACTTC; CDR3 protein: CASPPVEYQETQYF; J gene: TRBJ2-5; clone size: few; D gene: NA; V gene: TRBV2